This TCR beta chain was identified in a study of CD8 T cells in ankylosing spondylitis. Using quantitative 5'-RACE with molecular barcodes, the authors made TCR beta libraries. Each CDR3 protein is one row after TCRdb ran MiXCR on the 5' RACE reads. The data show 200,000 to 300,000 distinct CDR3 sequences, over 7% seen once. Study results and limitations: Certain motif variants had earlier been reported in reactive arthritis synovial fluid and blood. Reported data indicate significant enrichment of disease-linked clones within matched ankylosing spondylitis synovial fluid. Characteristic of ankylosing spondylitis blood, it appeared, was a TCR beta motif comprising roughly eight highly homologous variants.

The CDR3 consists of 18 residues. V lost 3 bases and J 2 bases, leaving 21 bases between the germline ends. The germline CDR1 and CDR2 sequences are SGHRS and YFSETQ. This clonotype was recorded at least ten times. Its antigen is currently unknown. Sequenced input: blood, either unsorted or a sorted T cell fraction (not recorded which). The chain couples TRBV5-1 to TRBJ2-1, with D possibly being TRBD2 (5 bases). This clonotype originated in a female donor with ankylosing spondylitis or in good health (not recorded which). The CDR3 DNA follows: TGCGCCAGCAGCTGGCGCAAAGATAAAGGGAGCGCCTACAATGAGCAGTTCTTC. Protein: CASSWRKDKGSAYNEQFF.